Shown below are 32 T cell receptor beta chains from a single sample sequenced in a study of blood T cell repertoires in COVID-19. TCRdb's copy holds only in-frame clones and misses some; the assay was immunoSEQ multiplex PCR. The sample records about 100,000 clones, around 83% being singletons. Sequenced input: peripheral blood. The receptor source for this set is an older woman in a cohort sampled during active or convalescent COVID-19.

The chain links TRBV5-1 to TRBJ1-4; no definite D call. Trimming took off 0 bases at V and 8 bases at J, with 14 bases between the two ends. Germline lookup yields CDR1 SGHRS and CDR2 YFSETQ. The CDR3 totals 15 residues. CDR3 residues: CASSLGTVQNEKLFF. DNA for the CDR3: TGCGCCAGCAGCTTGGGTACAGTCCAGAACGAAAAACTGTTTTTT.

The chain links TRBV19 to TRBJ1-3; D may be TRBD1 (5 bases). The germline V and J ends were trimmed by 5 bases and 0 bases, with 14 bases remaining between them. The CDR3 is made up of 16 amino acids. The germline V gene has CDR1 LNHDA and CDR2 SQIVND (reference sequence). CDR3 protein: CASSQQGGGSGNTIYF. Here the CDR3 DNA reads TGTGCCAGTAGTCAACAAGGCGGGGGCTCTGGAAACACCATATATTTT.

This chain links TRBV28 with TRBJ1-5; 11 bases align to TRBD1. Germline V gene data show CDR1 as MDHEN and CDR2 as SYDVKM. Germline trimming cut 5 bases from V and 7 bases from J; bases unmatched to any gene: 16. The length of the CDR3 is 18 residues. The CDR3 is CASSAEDRGQVINQPQHF. The CDR3 bases are TGTGCCAGCAGTGCCGAGGACAGGGGGCAGGTAATAAACCAGCCCCAGCATTTT.

This rearrangement joins TRBV11-2 to TRBJ1-6, with D possibly TRBD1 on 5 matching bases. This CDR3 contains 15 residues. With 1 base removed from V and 6 bases from J, the gap between germline ends came to 10 bases. CDR1 is SGHAT and CDR2 is FQNNGV in the germline V gene. DNA for the CDR3: TGTGCCAGCAGCTTAGCGGGGGGTTTTAATTCACCCCTCCACTTT. The encoded protein is CASSLAGGFNSPLHF.

This chain uses TRBV19 with TRBJ1-3, with a tentative D call TRBD1 (5 bases). Germline V gene lookup returns CDR1 LNHDA and CDR2 SQIVND (reference sequence). CDR3 size: 15 residues. CDR3 protein: CASVKQVFSGNTIYF. The CDR3, as DNA: TGTGCGAGCGTAAAACAGGTCTTCTCTGGAAACACCATATATTTT.

This chain uses TRBV19 with TRBJ1-6; 8 bases are shared with TRBD1. With 5 bases clipped from V and 11 bases from J, the junction kept 8 bases outside the gene matches. The germline V gene has CDR1 LNHDA and CDR2 SQIVND (reference sequence). This CDR3 has 14 residues. In DNA form, the CDR3 reads TGTGCCAGTAGTGCGCCGGGACAGGCCCCACCCCTCCACTTT. As protein: CASSAPGQAPPLHF.

This clone was detected only once. The chain links TRBV29-1 to TRBJ2-7; 10 positions agree with TRBD2. After removal of 6 bases from V and 5 bases from J, the junction contained 13 bases not matched to a gene. Germline CDR1 SQVTM, CDR2 ANQGSEA. The CDR3 consists of 15 residues. CDR3 protein: CSVAGLAGVSHEQYF. In DNA form, the CDR3 reads TGCAGCGTGGCGGGCCTAGCGGGAGTATCCCACGAGCAGTACTTC.

This rearrangement joins TRBV7-9 to TRBJ1-1, with unresolved D. Trimming left V 3 bases short and J 1 base short, with 3 bases between. The CDR3 is 12 amino acids. The germline V gene encodes CDR1 SEHNR and CDR2 FQNEAQ (reference sequence). The CDR3 region is CASSFSNTEAFF. CDR3 coding DNA: TGTGCCAGCAGCTTCTCGAACACTGAAGCTTTCTTT.

The V and J genes are TRBV2 and TRBJ1-2; 11 bases line up with TRBD1. The CDR3 is 14 residues long. V trimming: 4 bases; J trimming: 8 bases; junction bases outside the gene matches: 6. CDR1 and CDR2 (germline): SNHLY, FYNNEI. The CDR3 is CASSADRGRFGYTF. The CDR3 region has the DNA TGTGCCAGCAGTGCGGACAGGGGGCGATTCGGCTACACCTTC.

The chain combines TRBV6-5 with TRBJ1-2; TRBD1 aligns across 8 bases. Trimming removed 6 bases from V and 5 bases from J; junction bases left unmatched: 2. The CDR3 has 12 residues. The V gene's germline CDR1 is MNHEY and CDR2 SVGAGI. The CDR3 nucleotides are TGTGCCAGCAGCGGGACAGGATATGGCTACACCTTC. Residues: CASSGTGYGYTF.

The chain joins TRBV5-1 to TRBJ2-1; a weak D match, TRBD2 (5 bases). The V gene lost 3 bases and the J gene lost 6 bases, with 16 bases spanning the gap. The CDR3 runs to 15 residues. CDR1 SGHRS and CDR2 YFSETQ come from the germline V gene. The CDR3 here is CASSSEGQVTNEQFF. In DNA form, the CDR3 reads TGCGCCAGCAGCTCCGAGGGCCAGGTAACCAATGAGCAGTTCTTC.

The CDR3 DNA reads TGTGCCAGCAGTTCAGGGCTCGAGCAGTACTTC. This sequence encodes CASSSGLEQYF. This chain joins TRBV6-5 and TRBJ2-7, with D possibly matching TRBD1 (5 bases). Germline CDR1 MNHEY, CDR2 SVGAGI. The length of the CDR3 is 11 residues. V gave up 4 bases and J gave up 6 bases, with 7 bases separating them.

The chain couples TRBV5-4 to TRBJ2-5; 8 bases align to TRBD2. Germline CDR1 SGHNT, CDR2 YYREEE (reference sequence). This CDR3 has 16 residues. The V gene end was trimmed by 0 bases and the J gene end by 5 bases; junction bases not matched to a gene: 9. This chain's CDR3 is CASSLVAGGRGETQYF. CDR3 coding DNA: TGTGCCAGCAGCTTGGTTGCGGGGGGCCGGGGGGAGACCCAGTACTTC.

The J gene is TRBJ2-3, the V gene TRBV20-1; TRBD2 matches at 9 bases. CDR1 is DFQATT and CDR2 is SNEGSKA in the germline V gene (reference sequence). This CDR3 is 16 amino acids long. V shed 3 bases and J 1 base; nucleotides not matched to a gene: 8. This CDR3 is CSASPLAGARTDTQYF. CDR3 coding DNA: TGCAGTGCTAGTCCTTTAGCGGGGGCCCGCACAGATACGCAGTATTTT.

This clone came up a few times. V and J are TRBV19 and TRBJ1-5; maybe TRBD1 (5 bases). This CDR3 comprises 13 residues. Per the germline V gene, CDR1 is LNHDA and CDR2 is SQIVND (reference sequence). V lost 10 bases, J lost 3 bases, and 13 bases lay in between. The CDR3 here is CATAGHLNQPQHF. Here the CDR3 DNA reads TGTGCCACCGCTGGACACCTCAATCAGCCCCAGCATTTT.

The chain joins TRBV14 to TRBJ2-3; 11 bases map to TRBD1. The CDR3 has 16 amino acids. In germline, CDR1 is SGHDN, CDR2 FVKESK. V trimming: 1 base; J trimming: 4 bases; junction bases outside the gene matches: 4. The CDR3 DNA follows: TGTGCCAGCAGCCAAGGGACAGGGGGCTGGGCAGATACGCAGTATTTT. Its translation: CASSQGTGGWADTQYF.

This chain connects TRBV7-3 to TRBJ2-2; D may be TRBD2 (5 bases). The germline V gene has CDR1 SGHTA and CDR2 FQGTGA. This CDR3 is built from 13 residues. V lost 5 bases to trimming and J lost 3 bases, with 7 bases between them. The CDR3 DNA reads as TGTGCCAGCAGCCTCGGGGACACCGGGGAGCTGTTTTTT. It is translated as CASSLGDTGELFF.

The V call is TRBV10-3, the J call TRBJ2-7; 7 bases fit TRBD1. After removal of 6 bases from V and 8 bases from J, the junction contained 4 bases not matched to a gene. The CDR3 has 11 amino acids. Germline V gene data show CDR1 as ENHRY and CDR2 as SYGVKD. The DNA for the CDR3 is TGTGCCATCAGGGAGGACAGGCAGCAGTACTTC. It codes for CAIREDRQQYF.

This clone was recorded a few times. The rearrangement joins TRBV4-1 to TRBJ1-6; no definite D call. This CDR3 is 15 amino acids long. The V end was cut by 0 bases, the J end by 6 bases, with 9 bases between. Germline V gene sequence: CDR1 MGHRA, CDR2 YSYEKL. The CDR3 bases are TGCGCCAGCAGCCAAGATTGGCTGCTTAATTCACCCCTCCACTTT. It is translated as CASSQDWLLNSPLHF.

The chain is built from TRBV30 and TRBJ1-6; 9 bases match TRBD1. With V trimmed by 2 bases and J by 6 bases, 5 bases remained unmatched. This CDR3 has 15 amino acids. CDR1 is GTSNPN and CDR2 is SVGIG in the germline V gene (reference sequence). CDR3 protein: CAWSTQGAGNSPLHF. CDR3 bases: TGTGCCTGGAGTACACAGGGGGCGGGTAATTCACCCCTCCACTTT.

V gene TRBV5-4 combines with J gene TRBJ1-4; 8 bases align to TRBD1. V was pared by 0 bases and J by 9 bases, with 10 bases of the junction left unmatched. The germline V gene has CDR1 SGHNT and CDR2 YYREEE (reference sequence). This CDR3 is 16 amino acids long. CDR3 coding DNA: TGTGCCAGCAGCTTGGATCCGACAGGGGAATGGAAAAAACTGTTTTTT. Translation: CASSLDPTGEWKKLFF.

The chain employs TRBV5-1 and TRBJ2-7, with TRBD1 identical over 7 bases. J was trimmed by 1 base and V by 0 bases; bases with no gene match: 13. The CDR3 has 18 residues. The germline V gene encodes CDR1 SGHRS and CDR2 YFSETQ. CDR3 in amino acids: CASSLAALGTEDSYEQYF. DNA for the CDR3: TGCGCCAGCAGCTTGGCCGCATTAGGGACAGAAGATTCCTACGAGCAGTACTTC.

The gene calls are TRBV3-1 (or the pseudogene TRBV3-2) and TRBJ1-1; tentative D call: TRBD1 (5 bases). The germline gives CDR1 LGHDT, CDR2 YNNKEL (reference sequence). V lost 5 bases, J lost 5 bases, and 12 bases lay in between. The CDR3 is 13 residues long. The CDR3 reads CASSTGGGTEAFF. In DNA, the CDR3 is TGTGCCAGCAGCACCGGGGGTGGGACTGAAGCTTTCTTT.

The J gene is TRBJ1-5, the V gene TRBV29-1; no reliable D call. CDR1 SQVTM and CDR2 ANQGSEA come from the germline V gene. V dropped 4 bases and J dropped 0 bases, with 10 bases sitting between them. This CDR3 comprises 14 residues. The CDR3, as DNA: TGCAGCGTTGCCGACATTAATAGCAATCAGCCCCAGCATTTT. Translating gives CSVADINSNQPQHF.

The chain recombines TRBV27 with TRBJ1-5; a weak D match, TRBD1 (5 bases). The V gene's germline CDR1 is MNHEY and CDR2 SMNVEV (reference sequence). With 6 bases removed from V and 0 bases from J, the gap between germline ends came to 9 bases. This CDR3 region has 14 residues. This chain's CDR3 is CASRGTYSNQPQHF. CDR3 sequence (DNA): TGTGCCAGCAGGGGGACTTATAGCAATCAGCCCCAGCATTTT.

This chain joins TRBV3-1 (or the pseudogene TRBV3-2) and TRBJ2-7; the D gene is possibly TRBD2 (6 bases). Trimming stripped 4 bases from V and 2 bases from J, with 15 bases between. The CDR3 sequence is 15 residues long. CDR1 and CDR2 (germline): LGHDT, YNNKEL (reference sequence). The CDR3 DNA sequence: TGTGCCAGCAGCCTAACAGCGGGCTTAGCCTACGAGCAGTACTTC. This codes for CASSLTAGLAYEQYF.

The CDR3 loop is CASSRARQGTDTQYF. CDR3 DNA: TGCGCCAGCAGCCGGGCCCGGCAGGGCACAGATACGCAGTATTTT. The chain uses TRBV4-1 and TRBJ2-3; D not certain. V was cut by 4 bases and J by 1 base, with 12 bases left in between. The CDR3 sequence is 15 residues long. Germline V gene lookup returns CDR1 MGHRA and CDR2 YSYEKL.

Points on this clone: Different DNA sequences within this sample yield the same CDR3. The chain couples TRBV9 to TRBJ1-2; weak D call: TRBD1 (5 bases). The V end lost 0 bases, the J end lost 2 bases, and 5 bases lay between the germline ends. In germline, CDR1 is SGDLS, CDR2 YYNGEE. The CDR3 spans 13 residues. The CDR3 is CASSVDRNYGYTF. The CDR3 DNA follows: TGTGCCAGCAGCGTAGACAGGAACTATGGCTACACCTTC.

The chain is built from TRBV10-3 and TRBJ2-1; 10 nucleotides align to TRBD1. The CDR3 contains 14 residues. V dropped 6 bases and J dropped 1; count of bases not matched to a gene: 0. Germline V gene lookup returns CDR1 ENHRY and CDR2 SYGVKD. The CDR3 sequence: CAIRGQGSYNEQFF. As DNA, the CDR3 is TGTGCCATCAGGGGACAGGGGTCCTACAATGAGCAGTTCTTC.

The rearrangement links TRBV12-3 or TRBV12-4 to TRBJ1-1; possible D gene TRBD1, 5 bases. This CDR3 spans 13 amino acids. V was shortened by 5 bases and J by 0 bases, with 7 bases between the two germline ends. CDR3 in DNA: TGTGCCAGCAGTGTCAGGGTGAACACTGAAGCTTTCTTT. Translating gives CASSVRVNTEAFF.

The rearrangement joins TRBV2 to TRBJ2-1; the match to TRBD1 covers 9 bases. Per the germline V gene, CDR1 is SNHLY and CDR2 is FYNNEI. The CDR3 sequence is 15 residues long. V shed 2 bases and J 7 bases; nucleotides not matched to a gene: 6. The CDR3 here is CASSENRGPWNEQFF. The CDR3 region has the DNA TGTGCCAGCAGTGAAAACAGGGGGCCGTGGAATGAGCAGTTCTTC.

V is TRBV7-9 and J is TRBJ2-3; possibly TRBD1 for D (6 bases). This CDR3 has 15 residues. Germline V CDR1 and CDR2: SEHNR, FQNEAQ (reference sequence). The ends were cut back, 2 bases at V and 2 bases at J, with 11 bases in the middle. CDR3 sequence: CASSLSQGNTDTQYF. CDR3 bases: TGTGCCAGCAGCTTAAGCCAGGGGAACACAGATACGCAGTATTTT.